One sample yielded the 16 T cell receptor beta chains listed below, sequenced in a study of OX40 agonist ivuxolimab in advanced cancers. Some clones are missing from TCRdb's copy, which holds only in-frame ones; the method was immunoSEQ multiplex PCR. The data hold about 79,000 clones, with about 84% observed a single time. Specimen: CD4+ or CD8+ T cells sorted from blood, collected in a trial of the OX40 agonist ivuxolimab. The receptors were sampled from an adult with an advanced solid tumor such as melanoma, head and neck, liver or kidney cancer.

The count of this clone is one. The rearrangement uses TRBV11-2 and TRBJ2-7, with 12 positions matching TRBD2. Trimming cost V 1 base and J 4 bases; bases outside gene matches: 8. Germline assignment: CDR1 SGHAT and CDR2 FQNNGV. This CDR3 has 17 residues. The chain's CDR3 is CASSLVGGTSGFYEQYF. CDR3 coding DNA: TGTGCCAGCAGCTTAGTCGGGGGGACTAGCGGGTTTTACGAGCAGTACTTC.

CDR3 protein: CASSSTSGRDTQYF. In DNA form, the CDR3 reads TGCGCCAGCAGCTCTACTAGCGGGAGAGATACGCAGTATTTT. The chain couples TRBV5-1 to TRBJ2-3; 11 nucleotides agree with TRBD2. V trimming: 3 bases; J trimming: 5 bases; junction bases outside the gene matches: 2. Germline loops: CDR1 SGHRS, CDR2 YFSETQ. CDR3 size: 14 residues.

The chain is built from TRBV2 and TRBJ1-3; D is unclear. CDR3 length: 15 residues. The germline V gene encodes CDR1 SNHLY and CDR2 FYNNEI. Trimming took 6 bases from V and 2 from J, leaving 14 bases between them. The CDR3 nucleotides are TGTGCCAGCAGCGGGGAGGGAGGGACTGGAAACACCATATATTTT. Translated: CASSGEGGTGNTIYF.

As concerns this clone: This specimen includes other DNA sequences encoding the same CDR3. V and J are TRBV6-1 and TRBJ2-1; D gene uncertain. This CDR3 contains 11 residues. V was shortened by 5 bases and J by 2 bases, with 1 base between the two germline ends. CDR1 MNHNS and CDR2 SASEGT come from the germline V gene. CDR3 sequence reads: CASSTYNEQFF. CDR3 in DNA: TGTGCCAGCAGTACCTACAATGAGCAGTTCTTC.

CDR3 bases: TGTGCCAGCAGTGAAGCCCCTAGGACTAACTATGGCTACACCTTC. It is translated as CASSEAPRTNYGYTF. The rearrangement uses TRBV2 and TRBJ1-2; no firm D call. Trimming cost V 0 bases and J 0 bases, with 8 bases left between them. Germline V gene lookup returns CDR1 SNHLY and CDR2 FYNNEI. The CDR3 has 15 amino acids.

The chain carries TRBV11-1 and TRBJ2-7, with 10 bases identical to TRBD2. The CDR3 covers 13 residues. Trimming took 8 bases from V and 6 from J; bases not matched to a gene: 7. Germline V CDR1 and CDR2: SGHAT, FQDESV (reference sequence). CDR3 DNA: TGTGCCAGCGGAAAGCGGGGGGGCCCCGAGCAGTACTTC. Translated, it gives CASGKRGGPEQYF.

This chain links TRBV6-5 with TRBJ1-1; 7 bases align to TRBD1. Per the germline V gene, CDR1 is MNHEY and CDR2 is SVGAGI. The length of the CDR3 is 13 residues. With V trimmed by 5 bases and J by 4 bases, 4 bases remained unmatched. CDR3 bases: TGTGCCAGCAGTCGCCGACAGGGCACTGAAGCTTTCTTT. Amino acid sequence: CASSRRQGTEAFF.

This clone has just one count. The chain carries TRBV7-8 and TRBJ2-1, with 9 positions matching TRBD2. Germline V CDR1 and CDR2: SGHVS, FQNEAQ. CDR3 length: 17 amino acids. The ends lost 5 bases at V and 9 bases at J; junction bases unmatched: 17. CDR3 loop: CASSLTNLAGPSGEQFF. The CDR3 DNA follows: TGTGCCAGCAGCCTAACGAACCTAGCGGGGCCTTCGGGTGAGCAGTTCTTC.

The V and J genes are TRBV29-1 and TRBJ1-4, with 9 bases identical to TRBD1. The CDR3 spans 13 residues. Trimming took 5 bases from V and 7 from J; bases not matched to a gene: 5. Germline V gene lookup returns CDR1 SQVTM and CDR2 ANQGSEA. This CDR3 is CSVSGTGSEKLFF. CDR3 DNA sequence: TGCAGCGTTTCCGGGACAGGGAGTGAAAAACTGTTTTTT.

The chain uses TRBV6-1 and TRBJ2-6, with D uncertain. The CDR3 covers 13 residues. Germline lookup yields CDR1 MNHNS and CDR2 SASEGT. Trimming stripped 5 bases from V and 2 bases from J, with 4 bases between. CDR3 sequence: CASSRTGANVLTF. The CDR3 DNA reads TGTGCCAGCAGTAGAACTGGGGCCAACGTCCTGACTTTC.

The rearrangement links TRBV4-1 to TRBJ2-5, with D possibly matching TRBD2 (5 bases). Trimming cost V 1 base and J 2 bases, with 14 bases left between them. CDR1 and CDR2 (germline): MGHRA, YSYEKL. This CDR3 spans 16 amino acids. The CDR3 region is CASSQGSVTSQETQYF. In nucleotides, the CDR3 is TGCGCCAGCAGCCAAGGTAGTGTTACTAGTCAAGAGACCCAGTACTTC.

This chain uses TRBV2 with TRBJ2-7; TRBD1 might be the D (6 bases). This CDR3 has 13 residues. CDR1 is SNHLY and CDR2 is FYNNEI in the germline V gene. Trimming removed 6 bases at V and 6 bases at J, with 15 bases between. CDR3 coding DNA: TGTGCCAGCAGACGGGACATCTTTCTCGAGCAGTACTTC. Protein product: CASRRDIFLEQYF.

The V and J genes are TRBV2 and TRBJ1-5; 7 nucleotides line up with TRBD1. Germline CDR1 and CDR2: SNHLY and FYNNEI. The CDR3 covers 15 residues. The junction had 6 bases not matched to a gene; V was cut back by 1 base and J by 6 bases. This CDR3 reads CASSEESTGVQPQHF. The CDR3 DNA sequence: TGTGCCAGCAGTGAAGAGAGTACAGGGGTTCAGCCCCAGCATTTT.

This clone was counted only a few times. V usage is TRBV15 and J usage is TRBJ1-5; 8 bases agree with TRBD1. The ends lost 0 bases at V and 1 base at J; junction bases unmatched: 5. This CDR3 has 17 residues. Germline V gene lookup returns CDR1 LNHNV and CDR2 YYDKDF (reference sequence). The CDR3 reads CATSRDRQGRSNQPQHF. DNA for the CDR3: TGTGCCACCAGCAGAGATCGACAGGGGAGGAGCAATCAGCCCCAGCATTTT.

The J gene is TRBJ1-3, the V gene TRBV5-1, with D perhaps TRBD1 (6 bases). The V and J ends lost 3 bases and 1 base respectively, with 8 bases between them. The CDR3 totals 14 residues. Germline loops: CDR1 SGHRS, CDR2 YFSETQ. The CDR3 spells CASSSQGSGNTIYF. The CDR3 bases are TGCGCCAGCAGCTCTCAGGGGTCTGGAAACACCATATATTTT.

The rearrangement uses TRBV29-1 and TRBJ2-5; D unclear. Trimming left V 2 bases short and J 4 bases short, with 11 bases between. The CDR3 has 13 amino acids. CDR1 SQVTM and CDR2 ANQGSEA come from the germline V gene. This CDR3 is CSVEPQSRETQYF. In DNA form, the CDR3 reads TGCAGCGTTGAACCGCAGTCCAGAGAGACCCAGTACTTC.